This note documents a single TCR beta chain sequence. The sample comes from a study of cytomegalovirus exposure and HLA in healthy donors. The germline CDR1 and CDR2 sequences are MGHDK and SYGVNS. This CDR3 has 15 residues. V shed 8 bases and J shed 0 bases, with 13 bases lying between them. Method: immunoSEQ multiplex PCR; TCRdb's copy keeps in-frame clones and lacks some. The table includes approximately 280,000 clones, around 86% detected once. Sequencing was performed on PBMCs. The chain carries TRBV25-1 and TRBJ2-2; tentative D call: TRBD1 (6 bases). The sequence derives from a woman between 18 and 29 years old in good health and CMV-seronegative. CDR3 region: CASPETGSNTGELFF. Written as DNA, the CDR3 is TGTGCCAGCCCTGAAACAGGGTCGAACACCGGGGAGCTGTTTTTT.